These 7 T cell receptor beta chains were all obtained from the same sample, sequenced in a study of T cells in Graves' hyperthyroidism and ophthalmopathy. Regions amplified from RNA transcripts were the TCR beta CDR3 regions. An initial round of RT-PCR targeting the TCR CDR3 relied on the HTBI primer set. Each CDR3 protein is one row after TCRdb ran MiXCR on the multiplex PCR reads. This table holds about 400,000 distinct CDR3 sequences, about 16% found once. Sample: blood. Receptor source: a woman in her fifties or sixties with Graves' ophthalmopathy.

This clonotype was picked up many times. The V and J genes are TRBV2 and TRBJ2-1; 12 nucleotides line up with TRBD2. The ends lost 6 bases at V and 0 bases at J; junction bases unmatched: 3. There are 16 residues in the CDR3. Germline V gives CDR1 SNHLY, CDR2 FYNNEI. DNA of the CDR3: TGTGCCAGCAGCGTGACTAGCGGGGGCTCCTACAATGAGCAGTTCTTC. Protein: CASSVTSGGSYNEQFF.

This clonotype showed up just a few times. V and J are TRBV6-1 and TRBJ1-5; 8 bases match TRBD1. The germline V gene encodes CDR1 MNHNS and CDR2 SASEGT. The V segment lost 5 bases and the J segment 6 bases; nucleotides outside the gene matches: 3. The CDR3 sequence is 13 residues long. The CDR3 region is CASSRDRTQPQHF. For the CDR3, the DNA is TGTGCCAGCAGTCGGGACAGGACTCAGCCCCAGCATTTT.

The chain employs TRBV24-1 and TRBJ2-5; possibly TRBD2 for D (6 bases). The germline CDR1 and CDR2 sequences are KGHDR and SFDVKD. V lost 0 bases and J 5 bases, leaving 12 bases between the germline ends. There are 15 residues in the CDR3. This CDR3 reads CATSDLFRGRETQYF. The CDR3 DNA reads TGTGCCACCAGTGATTTGTTCCGGGGGAGGGAGACCCAGTACTTC.

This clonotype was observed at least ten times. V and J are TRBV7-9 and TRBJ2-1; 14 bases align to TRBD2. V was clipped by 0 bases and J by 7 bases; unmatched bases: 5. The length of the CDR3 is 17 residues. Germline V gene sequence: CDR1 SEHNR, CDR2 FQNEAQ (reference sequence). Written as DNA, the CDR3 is TGTGCCAGCAGCTTAGCACTCGGGACTAGCGGGAGAAATGAGCAGTTCTTC. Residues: CASSLALGTSGRNEQFF.

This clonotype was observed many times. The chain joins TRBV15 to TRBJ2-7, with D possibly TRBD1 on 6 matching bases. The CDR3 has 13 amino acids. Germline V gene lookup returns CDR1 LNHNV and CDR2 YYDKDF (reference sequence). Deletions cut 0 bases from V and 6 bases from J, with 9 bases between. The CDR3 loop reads CATSREVGGEQYF. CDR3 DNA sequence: TGTGCCACCAGCAGAGAAGTAGGGGGCGAGCAGTACTTC.

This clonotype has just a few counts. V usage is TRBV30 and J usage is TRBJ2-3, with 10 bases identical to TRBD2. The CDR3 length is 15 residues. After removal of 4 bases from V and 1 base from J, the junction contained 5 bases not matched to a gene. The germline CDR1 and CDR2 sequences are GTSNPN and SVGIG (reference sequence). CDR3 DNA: TGTGCCTGGACTAGCGGGAGTTTGGGCACAGATACGCAGTATTTT. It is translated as CAWTSGSLGTDTQYF. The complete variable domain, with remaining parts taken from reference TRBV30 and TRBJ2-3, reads SQTIHQWPATLVQPVGSPLSLECTVEGTSNPNLYWYRQAAGRGLQLLFYSVGIGQISSEVPQNLSASRPQDRQFILSSKKLLLSDSGFYLCAWTSGSLGTDTQYFGPGTRLTVL.

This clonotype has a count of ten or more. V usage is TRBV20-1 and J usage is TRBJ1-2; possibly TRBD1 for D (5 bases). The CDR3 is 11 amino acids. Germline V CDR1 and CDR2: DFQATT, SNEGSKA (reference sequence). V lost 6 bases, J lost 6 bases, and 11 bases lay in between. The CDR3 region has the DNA TGCAGTGCAAGCGGGACGGATGGCTACACCTTC. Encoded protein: CSASGTDGYTF.